This TCR beta chain emerged from a study of cytomegalovirus exposure and HLA in healthy donors. Study overall: A subsequent analysis reported that the 110 or so validation repertoires were produced on the same platform that had also been used for the 600 to 800 first-cohort repertoires. Study results and limitations: There were some 150 TCR beta chains listed as cytomegalovirus-associated.

Produced via immunoSEQ multiplex PCR; TCRdb's table is partial and in-frame only. The sample contains some 130,000 clones, just under 85% of which appear only once. The CDR3 is 12 residues long. V gave up 1 base and J gave up 6 bases, with 5 bases separating them. From germline, CDR1 is SGHNT and CDR2 YENEEA. A remark on this clone: Its specificity is unknown.

Sequenced sample: PBMCs. This clonotype was obtained from a man in his thirties or forties in good health and CMV-seropositive. The chain carries TRBV11-3 and TRBJ2-3; D gene uncertain. CDR3 sequence reads: CASSLGLDTQYF. CDR3 bases: TGTGCCAGCAGCTTAGGACTGGATACGCAGTATTTT.